The source of this T cell receptor (beta chain) is a study of OX40 agonist ivuxolimab in advanced cancers. Study context: Given to patients was ivuxolimab, an agonistic anti-OX40 (CD134) antibody.

The V end lost 3 bases, the J end lost 0 bases, and 13 bases lay between the germline ends. Germline V gene data show CDR1 as SGHRS and CDR2 as YFSETQ. This CDR3 has 15 amino acids. The sampling schedule covered blood at baseline, cycle 4 day 1, and cycle 7 day 1. Assay: immunoSEQ multiplex PCR; the TCRdb copy retains only in-frame clones and omits some. The table records fewer than 65,000 clones, around 87% of them present only once. Details on this clone: No antigen is known for it.

The study, taken as a whole, reports: At 0.1-3.0 mg/kg, partial responders had clonal expansion among the lowest observed. No antigen was identified for the clonally expanded peripheral T cells.

This receptor was identified in an adult with an advanced solid tumor such as melanoma, head and neck, liver or kidney cancer. The V call is TRBV5-1, the J call TRBJ2-7, with D possibly being TRBD1 (6 bases). The sequences come from CD4+ or CD8+ T cells sorted from blood, collected in a trial of the OX40 agonist ivuxolimab. CDR3 coding DNA: TGCGCCAGCAGCTCACAGGGCCTAAGCTCCTACGAGCAGTACTTC. Encoded protein: CASSSQGLSSYEQYF.